The clone carrying this T cell receptor beta chain has more than one count but fewer than ten. The entry originates in a study of T-cell reconstitution after alpha-beta-depleted transplantation in children. Unique molecular identifiers were built into the TCRbeta library. In TCRdb, the PCR reads were re-called with MiXCR into one record per CDR3 protein. The repertoire has around 680,000 distinct CDR3 sequences, around 17% of them found once; the top ten carry over 0.95%. CDR1 is LNHNV and CDR2 is YYDKDF in the germline V gene (reference sequence). The CDR3 sequence is 15 residues long. V shed 0 bases, J shed 4 bases, and the junction held 3 bases outside the gene matches.

This receptor was obtained from a human donor who donated a stem cell graft to a child with acute myeloid leukemia. The sample here was PBMCs from the stem cell graft donor, taken from the stem cell graft. The chain employs TRBV15 and TRBJ1-5, with 7 bases fitting TRBD1. Here the CDR3 DNA reads TGTGCCACCAGCAGAGATGGACAGGAAAATCAGCCCCAGCATTTT. Translated, it gives CATSRDGQENQPQHF.